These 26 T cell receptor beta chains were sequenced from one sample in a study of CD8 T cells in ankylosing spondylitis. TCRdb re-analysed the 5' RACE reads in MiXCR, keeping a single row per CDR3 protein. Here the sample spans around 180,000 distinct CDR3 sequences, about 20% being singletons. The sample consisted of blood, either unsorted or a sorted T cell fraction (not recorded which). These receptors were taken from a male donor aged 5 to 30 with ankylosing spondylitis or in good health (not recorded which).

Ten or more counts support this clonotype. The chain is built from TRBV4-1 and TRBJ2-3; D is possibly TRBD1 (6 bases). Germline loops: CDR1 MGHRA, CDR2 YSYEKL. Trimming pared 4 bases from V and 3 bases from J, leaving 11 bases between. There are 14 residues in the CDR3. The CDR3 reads CASSPTGMTDTQYF. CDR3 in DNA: TGCGCCAGCAGCCCAACAGGGATGACAGATACGCAGTATTTT.

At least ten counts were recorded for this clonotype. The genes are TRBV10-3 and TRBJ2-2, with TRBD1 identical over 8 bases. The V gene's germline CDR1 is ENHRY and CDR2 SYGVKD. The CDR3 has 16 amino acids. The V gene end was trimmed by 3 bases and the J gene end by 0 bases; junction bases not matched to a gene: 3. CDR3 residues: CAISDPGQANTGELFF. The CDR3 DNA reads TGTGCCATCAGTGACCCGGGACAGGCGAACACCGGGGAGCTGTTTTTT.

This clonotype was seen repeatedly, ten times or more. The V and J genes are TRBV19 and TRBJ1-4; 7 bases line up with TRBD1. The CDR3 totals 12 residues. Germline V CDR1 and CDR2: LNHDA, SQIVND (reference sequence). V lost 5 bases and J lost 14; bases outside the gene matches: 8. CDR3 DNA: TGTGCCAGTAGTTTTGGACAGGTGGGGCTGTTTTTT. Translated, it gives CASSFGQVGLFF.

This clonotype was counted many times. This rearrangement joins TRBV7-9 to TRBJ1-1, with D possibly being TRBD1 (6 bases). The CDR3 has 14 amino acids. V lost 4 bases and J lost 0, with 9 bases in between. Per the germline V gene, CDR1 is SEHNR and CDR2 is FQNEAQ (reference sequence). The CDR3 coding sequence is TGTGCCAGCAGCTCCGGACAGCTGAACACTGAAGCTTTCTTT. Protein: CASSSGQLNTEAFF.

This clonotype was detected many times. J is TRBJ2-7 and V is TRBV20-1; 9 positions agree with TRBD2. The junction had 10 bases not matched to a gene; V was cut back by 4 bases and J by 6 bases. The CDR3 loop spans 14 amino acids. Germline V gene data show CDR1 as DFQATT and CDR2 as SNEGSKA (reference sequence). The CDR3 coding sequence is TGCAGTGCTACGGGTCGCGTAGCGGGAGTCGAGCAGTACTTC. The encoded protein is CSATGRVAGVEQYF.

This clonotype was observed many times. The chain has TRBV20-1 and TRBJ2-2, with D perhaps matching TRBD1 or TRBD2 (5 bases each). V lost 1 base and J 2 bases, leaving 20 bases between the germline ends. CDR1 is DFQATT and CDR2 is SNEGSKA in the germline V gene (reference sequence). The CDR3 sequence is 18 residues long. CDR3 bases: TGCAGTGCTAGAGGTGGGGGAAAAGCAATTAGAAACACCGGGGAGCTGTTTTTT. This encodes CSARGGGKAIRNTGELFF.

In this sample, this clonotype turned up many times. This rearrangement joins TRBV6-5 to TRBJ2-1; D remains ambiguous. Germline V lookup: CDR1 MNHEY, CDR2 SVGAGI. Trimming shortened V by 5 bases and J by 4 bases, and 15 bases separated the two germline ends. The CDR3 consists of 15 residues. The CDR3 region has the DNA TGTGCCAGCAGTACCACCGGGCGGCTTTACAATGAGCAGTTCTTC. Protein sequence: CASSTTGRLYNEQFF.

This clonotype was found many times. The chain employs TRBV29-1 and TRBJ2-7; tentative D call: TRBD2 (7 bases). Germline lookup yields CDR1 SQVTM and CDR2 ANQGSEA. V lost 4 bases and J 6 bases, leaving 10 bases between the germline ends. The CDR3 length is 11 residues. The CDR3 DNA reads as TGCAGCGTTGTGGCGGGGGCCGAGCAGTACGTC. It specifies CSVVAGAEQYV.

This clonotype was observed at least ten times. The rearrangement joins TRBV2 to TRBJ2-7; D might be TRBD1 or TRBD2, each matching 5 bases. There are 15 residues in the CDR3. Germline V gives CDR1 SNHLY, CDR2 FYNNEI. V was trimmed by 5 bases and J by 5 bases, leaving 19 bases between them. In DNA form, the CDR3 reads TGTGCCAGCAGTTACCTGGGACCGTCCGGGGACGAGCAGTACTTC. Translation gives CASSYLGPSGDEQYF.

The CDR3 reads CASSHHWRLNSYNEQFF. The CDR3 bases are TGTGCCAGCAGCCATCATTGGCGGCTAAACTCCTACAATGAGCAGTTCTTC. The genes are TRBV7-8 and TRBJ2-1; no clear D. The CDR3 sequence is 17 residues long. Trimming cost V 5 bases and J 0 bases, with 17 bases left between them. Germline CDR1 reads SGHVS; CDR2 reads FQNEAQ.

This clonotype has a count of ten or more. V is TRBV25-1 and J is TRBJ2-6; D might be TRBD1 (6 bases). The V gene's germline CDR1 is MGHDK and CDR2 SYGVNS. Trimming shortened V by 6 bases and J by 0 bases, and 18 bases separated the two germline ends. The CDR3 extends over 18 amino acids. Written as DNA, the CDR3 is TGTGCCAGCAGCCCAGGCCAGGGGCTGAGCTCTGGGGCCAACGTCCTGACTTTC. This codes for CASSPGQGLSSGANVLTF.

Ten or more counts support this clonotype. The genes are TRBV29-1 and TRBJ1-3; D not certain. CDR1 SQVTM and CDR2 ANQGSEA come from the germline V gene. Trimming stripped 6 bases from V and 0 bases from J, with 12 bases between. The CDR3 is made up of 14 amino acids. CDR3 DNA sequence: TGCAGCGTCTGGGAGCTCAGCTCTGGAAACACCATATATTTT. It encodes CSVWELSSGNTIYF.

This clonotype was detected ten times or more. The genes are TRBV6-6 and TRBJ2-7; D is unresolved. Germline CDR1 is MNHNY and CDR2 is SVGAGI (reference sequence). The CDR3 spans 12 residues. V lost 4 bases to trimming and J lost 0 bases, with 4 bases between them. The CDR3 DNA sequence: TGTGCCAGCAGTTCCCGCTCCTACGAGCAGTACTTC. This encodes CASSSRSYEQYF.

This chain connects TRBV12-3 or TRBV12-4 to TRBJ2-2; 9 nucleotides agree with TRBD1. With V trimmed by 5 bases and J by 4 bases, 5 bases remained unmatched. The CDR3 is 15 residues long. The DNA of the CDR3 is TGTGCCAGCAGTCCACAGACAGGGGGCACCGGGGAGCTGTTTTTT. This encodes CASSPQTGGTGELFF.

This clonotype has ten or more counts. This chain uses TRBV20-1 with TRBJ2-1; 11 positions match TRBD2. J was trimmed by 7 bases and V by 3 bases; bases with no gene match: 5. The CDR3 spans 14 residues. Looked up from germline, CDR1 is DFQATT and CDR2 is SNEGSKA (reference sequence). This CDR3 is CSARRLAGGNEQFF. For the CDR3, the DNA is TGCAGTGCTAGGCGGCTAGCGGGAGGTAATGAGCAGTTCTTC.

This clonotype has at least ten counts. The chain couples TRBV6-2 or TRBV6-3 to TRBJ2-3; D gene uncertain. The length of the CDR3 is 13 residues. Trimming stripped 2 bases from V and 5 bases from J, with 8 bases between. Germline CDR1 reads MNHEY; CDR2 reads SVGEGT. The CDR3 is CASSYGPGDTQYF. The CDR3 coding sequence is TGTGCCAGCAGTTACGGACCGGGAGATACGCAGTATTTT.

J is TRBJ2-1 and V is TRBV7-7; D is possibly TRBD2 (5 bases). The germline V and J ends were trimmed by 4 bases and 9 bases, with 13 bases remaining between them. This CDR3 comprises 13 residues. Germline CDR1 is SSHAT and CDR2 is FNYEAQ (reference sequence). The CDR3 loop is CASSSLPAGEQFF. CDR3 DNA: TGTGCCAGCAGCTCGCTCCCGGCGGGTGAGCAGTTCTTC.

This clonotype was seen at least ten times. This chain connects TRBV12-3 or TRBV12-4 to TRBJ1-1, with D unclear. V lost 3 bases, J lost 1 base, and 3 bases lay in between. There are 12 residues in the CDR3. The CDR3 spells CASSFGNTEAFF. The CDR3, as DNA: TGTGCCAGCAGTTTTGGGAACACTGAAGCTTTCTTT.

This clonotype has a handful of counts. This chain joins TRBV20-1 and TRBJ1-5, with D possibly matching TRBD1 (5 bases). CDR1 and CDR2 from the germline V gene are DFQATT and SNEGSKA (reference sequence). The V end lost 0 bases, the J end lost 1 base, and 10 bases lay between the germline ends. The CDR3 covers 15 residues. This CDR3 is CSAREGSGSNQPQHF. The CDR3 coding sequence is TGCAGTGCTAGAGAGGGGTCAGGGAGCAATCAGCCCCAGCATTTT.

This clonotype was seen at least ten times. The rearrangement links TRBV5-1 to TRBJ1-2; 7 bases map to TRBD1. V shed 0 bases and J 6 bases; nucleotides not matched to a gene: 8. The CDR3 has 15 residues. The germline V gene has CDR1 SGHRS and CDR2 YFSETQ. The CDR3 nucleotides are TGCGCCAGCAGCTTGGGACAGGGATCCGATGATGGCTACACCTTC. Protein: CASSLGQGSDDGYTF.

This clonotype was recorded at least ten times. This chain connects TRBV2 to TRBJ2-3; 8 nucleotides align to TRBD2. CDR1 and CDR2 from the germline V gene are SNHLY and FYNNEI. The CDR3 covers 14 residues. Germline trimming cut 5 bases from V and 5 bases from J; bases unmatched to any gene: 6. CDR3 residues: CASSTGTSGDTQYF. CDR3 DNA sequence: TGTGCCAGCAGTACCGGGACTAGTGGAGATACGCAGTATTTT.

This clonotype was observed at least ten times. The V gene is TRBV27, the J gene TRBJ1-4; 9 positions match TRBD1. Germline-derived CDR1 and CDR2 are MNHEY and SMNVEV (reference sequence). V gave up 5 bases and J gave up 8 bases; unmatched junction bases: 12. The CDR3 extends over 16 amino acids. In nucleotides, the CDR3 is TGTGCCAGCAGTCGAACAGGGGGCGCGAGGTCCGAAAAACTGTTTTTT. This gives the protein CASSRTGGARSEKLFF. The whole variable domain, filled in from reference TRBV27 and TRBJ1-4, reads EAQVTQNPRYLITVTGKKLTVTCSQNMNHEYMSWYRQDPGLGLRQIYYSMNVEVTDKGDVPEGYKVSRKEKRNFPLILESPSPNQTSLYFCASSRTGGARSEKLFFGSGTQLSVL.

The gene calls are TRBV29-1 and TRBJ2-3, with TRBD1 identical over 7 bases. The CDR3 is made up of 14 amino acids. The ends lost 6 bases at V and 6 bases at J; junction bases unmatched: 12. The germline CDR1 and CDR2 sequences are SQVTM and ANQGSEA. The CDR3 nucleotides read TGCAGCGTGGGGAACAGGGGAACTTCGGATACGCAGTATTTT. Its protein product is CSVGNRGTSDTQYF.

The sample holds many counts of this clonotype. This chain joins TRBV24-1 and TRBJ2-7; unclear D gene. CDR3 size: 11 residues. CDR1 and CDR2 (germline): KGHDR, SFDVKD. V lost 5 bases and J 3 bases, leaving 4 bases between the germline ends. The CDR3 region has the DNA TGTGCCACCAGTGCGGGCTACGAGCAGTACTTC. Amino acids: CATSAGYEQYF.

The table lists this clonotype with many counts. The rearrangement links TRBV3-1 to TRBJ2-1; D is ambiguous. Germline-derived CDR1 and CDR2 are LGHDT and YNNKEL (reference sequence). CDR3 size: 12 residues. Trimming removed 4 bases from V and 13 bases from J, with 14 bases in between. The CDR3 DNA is TGTGCCAGCAGCCCCTCCGGTCATACCCAGTTCTTC. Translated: CASSPSGHTQFF.

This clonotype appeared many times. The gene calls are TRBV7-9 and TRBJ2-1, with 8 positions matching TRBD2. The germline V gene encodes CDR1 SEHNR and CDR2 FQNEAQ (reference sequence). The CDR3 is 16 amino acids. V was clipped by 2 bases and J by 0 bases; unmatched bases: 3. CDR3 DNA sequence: TGTGCCAGCAGCTTAAAGAGCGGGAGCTCCTACAATGAGCAGTTCTTC. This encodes CASSLKSGSSYNEQFF.